The clone carrying this T cell receptor (beta chain) appeared a few times. Its specificity is unknown. Germline CDR1 is SGHAT and CDR2 is FQNNGV. After removal of 3 bases from V and 0 bases from J, the junction contained 5 bases not matched to a gene. The CDR3 runs 16 residues. This specimen belongs to a study of beta chain features in type 1 diabetes. Study-level results: Fewer insertions but more deletions were seen at VDJ junctions in type 1 diabetes patients. Shortening that was moderate but significant affected the TCRB CDR3s of Type 1 diabetes patients in all four CD4+ subsets.

Every isolated RNA sample was fully reverse transcribed, so sequencing captured expressed TCRB transcripts. The assay was immunoSEQ multiplex PCR, and TCRdb's table has in-frame clones only and misses some. The repertoire includes about 120,000 clones, roughly 15% of them detected once, and 2.3% sits in the top ten. Every donor had blood drawn once into heparin, roughly 0.11 L on average. CD45RO/CCR7/CD25/CD127/CD95/CD27 separated CD4+ naive, central memory, regulatory and stem cell-like memory cells by sorting. The sequenced material came from central memory CD4+ T cells from blood. The clonotype comes from a man under 40 with type 1 diabetes. This chain links TRBV11-2 with TRBJ2-1, with TRBD1 matching over 7 bases. This chain's CDR3 is CASSFHRGSSYNEQFF. CDR3 bases: TGTGCCAGCAGCTTCCACAGGGGAAGCTCCTACAATGAGCAGTTCTTC. The full variable domain, in which reference TRBV11-2 and TRBJ2-1 provide the parts outside the CDR3, is EAGVAQSPRYKIIEKRQSVAFWCNPISGHATLYWYQQILGQGPKLLIQFQNNGVVDDSQLPKDRFSAERLKGVDSTLKIQPAKLEDSAVYLCASSFHRGSSYNEQFFGPGTRLTVL.